This T cell receptor beta chain was sequenced during a study of technical replicates of blood from a few donors. Profiled with immunoSEQ multiplex PCR; TCRdb holds only in-frame clones, not every one. The table lists around 79,000 clones, about 93% of them singletons, with roughly 0.4% in the top ten. V gave up 5 bases and J gave up 4 bases, with 15 bases separating them. The CDR3 extends over 14 amino acids. The germline CDR1 and CDR2 sequences are SGHRS and YFSETQ. The specimen sequenced was T cells isolated from PBMCs. The chain combines TRBV5-1 with TRBJ1-1; perhaps TRBD1 as D (6 bases). This sequence was found in a human donor in good health. CDR3 sequence (DNA): TGCGCCAGCAGGGGGCAAACAGGGCTCACTGAAGCTTTCTTT. Residues: CASRGQTGLTEAFF. The variable domain in full, with the rest retrieved from reference TRBV5-1 and TRBJ1-1, is KAGVTQTPRYLIKTRGQQVTLSCSPISGHRSVSWYQQTPGQGLQFLFEYFSETQRNKGNFPGRFSGRQFSNSRSEMNVSTLELGDSALYLCASRGQTGLTEAFFGQGTRLTVV.